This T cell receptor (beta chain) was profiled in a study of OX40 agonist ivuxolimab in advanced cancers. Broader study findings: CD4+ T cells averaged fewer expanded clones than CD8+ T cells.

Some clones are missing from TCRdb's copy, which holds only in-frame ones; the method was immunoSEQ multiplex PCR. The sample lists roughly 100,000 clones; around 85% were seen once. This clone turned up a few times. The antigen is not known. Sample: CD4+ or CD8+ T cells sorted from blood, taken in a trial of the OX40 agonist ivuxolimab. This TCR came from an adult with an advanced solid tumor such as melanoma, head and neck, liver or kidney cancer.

Written as DNA, the CDR3 is TGTGCTAGCCGTGGGGACCACTACGAGCAGTACTTC. Translation gives CASRGDHYEQYF. The chain employs TRBV19 and TRBJ2-7; perhaps D is TRBD1 or TRBD2 (5 bases each). CDR3 size: 12 residues. Germline V lookup: CDR1 LNHDA, CDR2 SQIVND (reference sequence). Full variable domain (remainder filled in from reference TRBV19 and TRBJ2-7): DGGITQSPKYLFRKEGQNVTLSCEQNLNHDAMYWYRQDPGQGLRLIYYSQIVNDFQKGDIAEGYSVSREKKESFPLTVTSAQKNPTAFYLCASRGDHYEQYFGPGTRLTVT.